One T cell receptor (beta chain) is described in this entry. Trimming left V 2 bases short and J 2 bases short, with 10 bases between. Germline V lookup: CDR1 MNHNS, CDR2 SASEGT. The CDR3 totals 15 residues. Authors' analysis steps: Reference gene primer amplification in the assay estimated nucleated cell counts. Sequencing was performed with immunoSEQ multiplex PCR; in TCRdb, only in-frame clones are kept and a portion is missing. The V and J calls and clone size are taken from that table; D and trimming were inferred from the DNA. The sample yields 150,000 to 200,000 clones, around 90% seen once. The record originates from a study of blood T cell repertoires in COVID-19. Study-level information: PBMCs, B-cell-depleted T cells, or T cells provided the cDNA or gDNA that made up the material.

The source of this sequence is a woman between 18 and 29 years old who had recovered from COVID-19. The chain employs TRBV6-1 and TRBJ2-1; D possibly corresponds to TRBD1 (5 bases). The specimen sequenced was PBMCs or T cells enriched from blood (not recorded which). The CDR3 region is CASSEMWGTYNEQFF. In nucleotides, the CDR3 is TGTGCCAGCAGTGAAATGTGGGGCACCTACAATGAGCAGTTCTTC.